These T cell receptor beta chains were read from a single sample in a study of stem cell transplantation in POMP-related autoinflammatory disease. Method: immunoSEQ multiplex PCR; TCRdb's copy keeps in-frame clones and lacks some. The table lists 25,000 to 30,000 clones, approximately 78% of them singletons. The sample in question was CD4+ T cells from PBMCs, obtained before stem cell transplantation. Receptors originate from a human donor with POMP-related autoinflammation and immune dysregulation (PRAID). CDR3s include the opening cysteine and the closing phenylalanine or tryptophan. A D gene is named only where the DNA matches it firmly. The size entry is marked missing in some rows and otherwise reads once, few, many or a size class.

v_gene	abundance	d_gene	j_gene	CDR3aa	CDR3nt
TRBV19	NA	TRBD1	TRBJ1-2	CASSPRDRFGYTF	TGTGCCAGTAGTCCCCGGGACAGGTTTGGCTACACCTTC
TRBV7-9	few	NA	TRBJ1-1	CASSIQTGLNTEAFF	TGTGCCAGCAGCATCCAAACAGGGCTGAACACTGAAGCTTTCTTT
TRBV7-2	NA	TRBD2	TRBJ2-1	CASSHRSTQAGGYEQFF	TGTGCCAGCAGCCACAGATCAACTCAAGCGGGAGGCTATGAGCAGTTCTTC
TRBV5-1	NA	TRBD2	TRBJ2-6	CASSLREGSGANVLTF	TGCGCCAGCAGCTTAAGGGAGGGCTCTGGGGCCAACGTCCTGACTTTC
TRBV12-5	NA	NA	TRBJ2-7	CASGWRGTSSYEQYF	TGTGCTAGTGGTTGGAGAGGGACAAGCTCCTACGAGCAGTACTTC
TRBV29-1	NA	NA	TRBJ2-7	CSVQGIPVEGEQYF	TGCAGCGTTCAGGGGATCCCCGTGGAGGGCGAGCAGTACTTC
TRBV10-3	NA	NA	TRBJ2-5	CAISEVSEGKTQYF	TGTGCCATCAGTGAGGTGTCAGAGGGTAAGACCCAGTACTTC
TRBV6-1	NA	TRBD1	TRBJ1-2	CASRLGQTNYGYTF	TGTGCCAGCAGGTTGGGACAGACTAACTATGGCTACACCTTC
TRBV28	once	TRBD1	TRBJ1-1	CASSPGGQGMGTEAFF	TGTGCCAGCAGTCCCGGGGGACAGGGGATGGGCACTGAAGCTTTCTTT
TRBV10-2	NA	TRBD1	TRBJ1-1	CASGQGGWTEAFF	TGCGCCAGTGGACAGGGTGGTTGGACTGAAGCTTTCTTT
TRBV7-9	few	NA	TRBJ2-2	CASSLYSPGTGELFF	TGTGCCAGCAGCTTATACAGTCCCGGCACCGGGGAGCTGTTTTTT
TRBV12-5	NA	TRBD1	TRBJ2-7	CASGRQGFYEQYF	TGTGCTAGTGGCCGACAGGGGTTCTACGAGCAGTACTTC
TRBV5-4	NA	TRBD2	TRBJ2-3	CASSSFGSGGAVPDTQYF	TGTGCCAGCAGCTCCTTCGGTAGCGGGGGGGCCGTCCCAGATACGCAGTATTTT
TRBV10-3	NA	TRBD2	TRBJ2-7	CAIRGTSEDEQYF	TGTGCCATCAGAGGGACTAGCGAAGACGAGCAGTACTTC
TRBV4-2	NA	TRBD2	TRBJ2-3	CASSQGALAGDYTQYF	TGTGCCAGCAGCCAAGGCGCTCTGGCGGGAGATTATACGCAGTATTTT
TRBV5-1	NA	TRBD2	TRBJ2-3	CASSPGLAGARSGTDTQYF	TGCGCCAGCAGCCCGGGACTAGCGGGGGCACGGTCGGGCACAGATACGCAGTATTTT
TRBV5-6	NA	NA	TRBJ1-1	CASSAYINTEAFF	TGTGCCAGCAGCGCGTACATAAACACTGAAGCTTTCTTT
TRBV30	few	TRBD1	TRBJ1-3	CAWRNTTGGRDTIYF	TGTGCCTGGAGGAATACCACAGGGGGCCGGGACACCATATATTTT
TRBV12-5	NA	TRBD1	TRBJ2-7	CASRGDRAYEQYF	TGTGCTAGTCGCGGGGACAGGGCCTACGAGCAGTACTTC
TRBV5-1	NA	TRBD2	TRBJ2-7	CASSTQGLAGGISYEQYF	TGCGCCAGCAGCACGCAGGGACTAGCGGGGGGGATCTCCTACGAGCAGTACTTC
TRBV10-3	few	NA	TRBJ1-1	CAISEPTGLGTEAFF	TGTGCCATCAGTGAGCCGACAGGATTAGGCACTGAAGCTTTCTTT
TRBV4-1	NA	NA	TRBJ1-2	CASSQDEGSGVKGGYTF	TGCGCCAGCAGCCAAGATGAAGGATCAGGGGTCAAGGGGGGCTACACCTTC
TRBV2	few	TRBD1	TRBJ1-5	CASSPERQGYQPQHF	TGTGCCAGCAGTCCAGAGAGACAGGGGTATCAGCCCCAGCATTTT
TRBV5-4	NA	TRBD1	TRBJ2-2	CASSWGTGLTGELFF	TGTGCCAGCAGCTGGGGGACAGGGTTAACCGGGGAGCTGTTTTTT
TRBV7-9	once	TRBD1	TRBJ2-1	CASSRGQGASYNEQFF	TGTGCCAGCAGCCGGGGACAGGGAGCCAGCTACAATGAGCAGTTCTTC
TRBV4-1	NA	NA	TRBJ1-1	CASSQEVLGRTEAFF	TGCGCCAGCAGCCAAGAAGTGCTGGGGAGAACTGAAGCTTTCTTT
TRBV21-1	once	NA	TRBJ1-2	CASSKRGYTF	TGTGCCAGCAGCAAAAGGGGCTACACCTTC
TRBV11-2	NA	NA	TRBJ2-7	CASSLDLHRHSYEQYF	TGTGCCAGCAGCTTAGATCTCCACCGCCACTCCTACGAGCAGTACTTC
TRBV11-2	NA	NA	TRBJ1-2	CASSSYRVSGPLYGYTF	TGTGCCAGCAGCTCGTACAGGGTTTCAGGTCCTCTCTATGGCTACACCTTC
TRBV7-6	NA	TRBD1	TRBJ1-2	CASSLEDRGRHGYTF	TGTGCCAGCAGCTTAGAGGACAGGGGACGGCATGGCTACACCTTC
TRBV5-1	NA	NA	TRBJ2-3	CASSLTSTSTGTDTQYF	TGCGCCAGCAGCTTGACGTCAACTAGCACGGGCACAGATACGCAGTATTTT
TRBV9	NA	TRBD2	TRBJ2-3	CASSVGSPGLAGADTQYF	TGTGCCAGCAGCGTAGGTAGCCCGGGACTAGCGGGAGCAGATACGCAGTATTTT
TRBV10-1	NA	NA	TRBJ1-5	CASSREVNQPQHF	TGCGCCAGCAGTAGGGAGGTCAATCAGCCCCAGCATTTT
TRBV11-2	once	TRBD1	TRBJ2-1	CATQGGGYNEQFF	TGTGCCACCCAAGGGGGCGGGTACAATGAGCAGTTCTTC
TRBV18	once	TRBD1	TRBJ2-7	CASSPGTGVAYEQYF	TGTGCCAGCTCGCCCGGGACAGGGGTTGCCTACGAGCAGTACTTC